This is a list of T cell receptor beta chains from one sample in a study of blood T cell repertoires in COVID-19. This table comes from immunoSEQ multiplex PCR, and its TCRdb copy is limited to in-frame clones, with some not included. Among approximately 150,000 clones listed, approximately 88% were seen once. The material sequenced was peripheral blood. The receptor source for this set is a woman aged 60-75 years who had recovered from COVID-19. Each CDR3 is given with its conserved first and last residue. A D gene is named only where the DNA matches it firmly. Rows may omit the clone size; those that give it use once, few, many or a size class.

>TRBD1|TRBJ2-2|NA|TRBV5-1
TGCGCCAGCAGCCCGGGACAGGGGATCACCGGGGAGCTGTTTTTT
CASSPGQGITGELFF
>TRBD1|TRBJ1-1|NA|TRBV15
TGTGCCACCAGCAGAGGGGGACAGGGAAGGACTGAAGCTTTCTTT
CATSRGGQGRTEAFF
>NA|TRBJ1-4|few|TRBV5-5
TGTGCCAGCAGCTTAGTGGCTCGAGGTGCGGCTAATGAAAAACTGTTTTTT
CASSLVARGAANEKLFF
>NA|TRBJ1-4|NA|TRBV24-1
TGTGCCACCAGTACCACAAAGGGGAGGGATAATGAAAAACTGTTTTTT
CATSTTKGRDNEKLFF
>TRBD2|TRBJ2-1|once|TRBV24-1
TGTGCCACCAGTGACACTCTAGCGGGGGCCTACAATGAGCAGTTCTTC
CATSDTLAGAYNEQFF
>NA|TRBJ2-5|NA|TRBV5-1
TGCGCCAGCAGCTTGTCTTCAGAGACCCAGTACTTC
CASSLSSETQYF
>TRBD1|TRBJ2-3|NA|TRBV19
TGTGCCAGTAGTAGCTGGGACAGGGTCACAGATACGCAGTATTTT
CASSSWDRVTDTQYF
>TRBD1|TRBJ1-5|NA|TRBV28
TGTGCCAGCAGTTTCTTCACAGGGGGCACCAATCAGCCCCAGCATTTT
CASSFFTGGTNQPQHF
>TRBD1|TRBJ1-5|few|TRBV5-5
TGTGCCAGCAGCGCCACAGGGGCGGGCAAGCGCAATCAGCCCCAGCATTTT
CASSATGAGKRNQPQHF
>NA|TRBJ1-5|NA|TRBV28
TGTGCCAGCAGCCCTGTAGGGGGAGAGAATCAGCCCCAGCATTTT
CASSPVGGENQPQHF
>TRBD2|TRBJ2-3|NA|TRBV4-1
TGCGCCAGCAGCCCTAGCGGGGGGGCCTCAGATACGCAGTATTTT
CASSPSGGASDTQYF
>NA|TRBJ1-4|NA|TRBV2
TGTGCCAGCAGTAAGGGGTCGGTTAATGAAAAACTGTTTTTT
CASSKGSVNEKLFF
>TRBD1|TRBJ2-3|NA|TRBV11-3
TGTGCCAGCAGCTCACAATCCTCCGGGACAGGGGGAACAGATACGCAGTATTTT
CASSSQSSGTGGTDTQYF
>NA|TRBJ2-3|NA|TRBV28
TGTGCCAGCACTACCTTGCGGCACACAGATACGCAGTATTTT
CASTTLRHTDTQYF
>NA|TRBJ2-7|NA|TRBV4-1
TGCGCCAGCAGCCAAGGCACCCCGAGCGAGCAGTACTTC
CASSQGTPSEQYF